A single sample gave rise to the 6 T cell receptor beta chains below, sequenced in a study of graft-versus-host responses after intestinal transplantation. These receptors are not linked to any known antigen. Only in-frame clones appear in the TCRdb table, and some are missing; sequencing was by immunoSEQ multiplex PCR. The top ten clones hold roughly 2% of a sample with fewer than 95,000 clones, roughly 91% of them seen once. Sequenced here: unstimulated CD8+ T cells sorted from spleen or lymph node cells, sampled before intestinal transplant. Receptors originate from a human donor who received an intestinal transplant.

The chain is built from TRBV9 and TRBJ1-2; D is uncertain. With 3 bases removed from V and 6 bases from J, the gap between germline ends came to 12 bases. This CDR3 comprises 13 residues. The germline CDR1 and CDR2 sequences are SGDLS and YYNGEE. CDR3 region: CASSAPGNDGYTF. The CDR3 DNA follows: TGTGCCAGCAGCGCCCCGGGGAATGATGGCTACACCTTC.

The chain employs TRBV7-8 and TRBJ2-1; D is undetermined. Trimming took 7 bases from V and 5 from J, leaving 6 bases between them. In germline, CDR1 is SGHVS, CDR2 FQNEAQ. This CDR3 region has 11 residues. CDR3 amino acids: CASTLNNEQFF. In nucleotides, the CDR3 is TGTGCCAGCACCCTTAACAATGAGCAGTTCTTC.

The chain carries TRBV7-9 and TRBJ2-7, with 7 positions matching TRBD1. CDR1 and CDR2 (germline): SEHNR, FQNEAQ (reference sequence). CDR3 length: 15 amino acids. V gave up 5 bases and J gave up 0 bases; unmatched junction bases: 7. This CDR3 reads CASSTTGAHSYEQYF. DNA of the CDR3: TGTGCCAGCAGCACCACAGGGGCCCACTCCTACGAGCAGTACTTC.

V is TRBV27 and J is TRBJ2-1; the match to TRBD1 covers 8 bases. The CDR3 covers 12 residues. CDR1 and CDR2 from the germline V gene are MNHEY and SMNVEV (reference sequence). V trimming: 2 bases; J trimming: 9 bases; junction bases outside the gene matches: 0. The CDR3 loop is CASSLTGGEQFF. The DNA for the CDR3 is TGTGCCAGCAGTTTAACAGGGGGTGAGCAGTTCTTC.

The chain employs TRBV6-5 and TRBJ1-1; unclear D gene. The CDR3 totals 15 residues. Germline CDR1 and CDR2: MNHEY and SVGAGI. Trimming cost V 1 base and J 4 bases, with 13 bases left between them. CDR3 residues: CASSYFQQPSTEAFF. The CDR3, as DNA: TGTGCCAGCAGTTACTTCCAACAGCCCAGCACTGAAGCTTTCTTT.

The V gene is TRBV6-5, the J gene TRBJ2-2, with D possibly being TRBD1 (5 bases). The germline V gene has CDR1 MNHEY and CDR2 SVGAGI. The CDR3 is 12 amino acids. Trimming removed 6 bases from V and 6 bases from J, with 8 bases in between. CDR3 loop: CASSQGAGELFF. DNA for the CDR3: TGTGCCAGCAGCCAGGGTGCCGGGGAGCTGTTTTTT.